These 10 T cell receptor beta chains share one sample of origin, sequenced in a study of T cell responses to AZD1222 COVID-19 vaccine. Sequencing was performed with immunoSEQ multiplex PCR; in TCRdb, only in-frame clones are kept and a portion is missing. The data hold around 180,000 clones, with more than 75% observed a single time. Material: peripheral blood, obtained on day 0 of MenACWY control vaccination. All receptors come from an adult in good health.

In this sample, this clone turned up a few times. V usage is TRBV15 and J usage is TRBJ2-1; D is ambiguous. Germline-derived CDR1 and CDR2 are LNHNV and YYDKDF (reference sequence). V was pared by 1 base and J by 8 bases, with 3 bases between. CDR3 length equals 11 residues. DNA for the CDR3: TGTGCCACCAGCAGAGGGGATGAGCAGTTCTTC. It codes for CATSRGDEQFF.

V and J are TRBV14 and TRBJ1-2, with 10 bases that match TRBD1. Trimming took 1 base from V and 4 from J; bases not matched to a gene: 3. The CDR3 length is 15 residues. Germline CDR1 is SGHDN and CDR2 is FVKESK. The CDR3 nucleotides read TGTGCCAGCAGCCAAGCCGGGACAGGGGCCTATGGCTACACCTTC. Its protein product is CASSQAGTGAYGYTF.

The rearrangement uses TRBV28 and TRBJ1-1; D unresolved. This CDR3 region has 12 residues. Germline V gene lookup returns CDR1 MDHEN and CDR2 SYDVKM. Trimming pared 6 bases from V and 8 bases from J, leaving 13 bases between. The CDR3: CASSTPSGEAFF. The CDR3 bases are TGTGCCAGCAGCACACCCTCAGGCGAAGCTTTCTTT.

The table lists this clone with a count of one. The gene calls are TRBV5-1 and TRBJ2-1, with D perhaps given as TRBD1 or TRBD2 (5 bases each). V was shortened by 2 bases and J by 3 bases, with 9 bases between the two germline ends. Per the germline V gene, CDR1 is SGHRS and CDR2 is YFSETQ. This CDR3 region has 14 residues. The CDR3 is CASSLRDRYNEQFF. As DNA, the CDR3 is TGCGCCAGCAGCTTACGGGACCGCTACAATGAGCAGTTCTTC.

The genes are TRBV18 and TRBJ1-1; D remains unclear. Germline assignment: CDR1 KGHSH and CDR2 LQKENI. This CDR3 contains 15 residues. Trimming took off 1 base at V and 1 base at J, with 10 bases between the two ends. In DNA, the CDR3 is TGTGCCAGCTCACCACAAACGGTGGAGAACACTGAAGCTTTCTTT. Its translation is CASSPQTVENTEAFF.

Worth noting for this clone: Other DNA sequences in the sample encode the same CDR3. The chain carries TRBV11-2 and TRBJ1-2, with a possible D match to TRBD1 (5 bases). The CDR3 extends over 13 amino acids. Germline V lookup: CDR1 SGHAT, CDR2 FQNNGV. V lost 5 bases and J 1 base, leaving 8 bases between the germline ends. This chain's CDR3 is CASSPDSNYGYTF. The CDR3 coding sequence is TGTGCCAGCAGCCCTGACAGTAACTATGGCTACACCTTC.

This CDR3 reads CATSDRPGSSAGELFF. DNA of the CDR3: TGTGCCACCAGTGACCGCCCCGGGTCTAGCGCCGGGGAGCTGTTTTTT. The chain is built from TRBV24-1 and TRBJ2-2; D may be TRBD2 (6 bases). Trimming pared 4 bases from V and 6 bases from J, leaving 17 bases between. The germline V gene encodes CDR1 KGHDR and CDR2 SFDVKD. The CDR3 is made up of 16 amino acids.

This sequence joins TRBV30 and TRBJ2-2, with TRBD1 identical over 9 bases. V was pared by 2 bases and J by 5 bases, with 3 bases of the junction left unmatched. The CDR3 loop spans 14 amino acids. Germline V CDR1 and CDR2: GTSNPN, SVGIG (reference sequence). This CDR3 is CAWSPGTGTGELFF. CDR3 DNA: TGTGCCTGGAGTCCGGGGACAGGGACCGGGGAGCTGTTTTTT.

The table lists this clone with a few counts. The V gene is TRBV7-2, the J gene TRBJ1-4; D is perhaps TRBD1 (5 bases). V was pared by 1 base and J by 5 bases, with 8 bases between. CDR3 length: 14 residues. Germline CDR1 and CDR2: SGHTA and FQGNSA. The CDR3 sequence is CASSLGGGNEKLFF. The CDR3 region has the DNA TGTGCCAGCAGCTTAGGGGGCGGGAATGAAAAACTGTTTTTT. The whole variable domain, remainder taken from reference TRBV7-2 and TRBJ1-4, is GAGVSQSPSNKVTEKGKDVELRCDPISGHTALYWYRQSLGQGLEFLIYFQGNSAPDKSGLPSDRFSAERTGGSVSTLTIQRTQQEDSAVYLCASSLGGGNEKLFFGSGTQLSVL.

The V call is TRBV10-3, the J call TRBJ2-1; 9 bases line up with TRBD2. Losses at the gene ends were 6 bases for V and 8 bases for J; bases not matched to a gene: 14. The germline V gene has CDR1 ENHRY and CDR2 SYGVKD. The CDR3 runs to 16 residues. The CDR3 DNA follows: TGTGCCATCAGCTCCCCGGCTAGCGGGGTCTTGGATGAGCAGTTCTTC. It translates to CAISSPASGVLDEQFF.